The rows below give T cell receptor beta chains drawn from one sample of a study of molecular identifiers for immune sequencing clone quantification. TCRdb itself ran the PCR reads through MiXCR, one entry per CDR3 protein. The data contain some 320,000 distinct CDR3 sequences, around a fifth of them singletons. The specimen sequenced was naive CD8+ T cells from blood, with Jurkat cell RNA spiked in. The receptor source for this set is a human donor in good health. Some libraries in this study had Jurkat cell RNA spiked in. CDR3s include the opening cysteine and the closing phenylalanine or tryptophan.

>TRBV4-3
CASSHETGLEETQYF
>TRBV2
CASSESGSLNTEAFF
>TRBV7-2
CASSPPGTRFYNEQFF
>TRBV2
CASTVSRANQPQHF
>TRBV7-9
CASSPARVDETQYF
>TRBV5-1
CASSPPLQETQYF
>TRBV6-5
CASSPILGVPDAEAFF
>TRBV27
CASSLSYYGPREQYF
>TRBV28
CASSTHGNQPQHF
>TRBV12-3/TRBV12-4
CASSRTESYGYTF
>TRBV18
CASSPPGEPGELFF
>TRBV7-9
CASSLGGAEKLFF
>TRBV12-3/TRBV12-4
CASSLARGTGVNTEAFF
>TRBV6-1
CASSRDWPRYNEQFF
>TRBV12-3/TRBV12-4
CASTRDRGLNEQFF
>TRBV24-1
CATSQGAGEQFF
>TRBV12-3/TRBV12-4
CASSLSSGQLSNQPQHF
>TRBV3-1
CASSQESSPATEAFF
>TRBV20-1
CSARDRDETYEQYF
>TRBV28
CASSLLRVTDTQYF
>TRBV28
CASSLHRGALSNQPQHF
>TRBV29-1
CSVEARTGGRYNEQFF
>TRBV30
CAWSVWGSGNTIYF
>TRBV6-6
CASSLRSSARLEQYF
>TRBV4-3
CASSQDHGVGELFF
>TRBV29-1
CSVVLVQETQYF
>TRBV12-3/TRBV12-4
CASSLARGHQETQYF
>TRBV14
CASSQTSYGANVLTF
>TRBV7-9
CASSLGYQETQYF
>TRBV29-1
CSATPGSPYEQYF
>TRBV4-3
CASSLRAGELFF
>TRBV28
CASSQGQGGDGYTF
>TRBV7-9
CASSRTDKLSF
>TRBV4-1
CAGSQDGTGKMFDTQYF
>TRBV5-3
CASSLGARGAYNEQFF
>TRBV27
CASSLAGGGNQPQHF
>TRBV20-1
CSAGPQGINEKLFF
>TRBV29-1
CSVVRQGNTEAFF
>TRBV21-1
CASSNGTAQSSYEQYF
>TRBV29-1
CSVEGLAGDYEQYF
>TRBV4-1
CASSQSGGAAYEQYF
>TRBV7-9
CASSLVSFATNEKLFF
>TRBV9
CASSSRLNEQFF
>TRBV5-4
CASSSPSGRDDEQFF
>TRBV7-2
CASSLAFGGLAGGGDIQYF
>TRBV7-9
CASSFPGGADTGELFF
>TRBV7-9
CASSFIRGRSTDTQYF
>TRBV14
CASSLTGLVSDEQYF
>TRBV20-1
CSARTSGPEDSGNTIYF
>TRBV10-3
CAISESGTTYSGNTIYF
>TRBV7-9
CASSPRTENHYEQYF
>TRBV7-2
CASSFTSGHYEQYF
>TRBV5-1
CASSAREGQGHLGLSEAFF
>TRBV5-4
CASSSMGYEQYF
>TRBV20-1
CSARTTAYQETQYF